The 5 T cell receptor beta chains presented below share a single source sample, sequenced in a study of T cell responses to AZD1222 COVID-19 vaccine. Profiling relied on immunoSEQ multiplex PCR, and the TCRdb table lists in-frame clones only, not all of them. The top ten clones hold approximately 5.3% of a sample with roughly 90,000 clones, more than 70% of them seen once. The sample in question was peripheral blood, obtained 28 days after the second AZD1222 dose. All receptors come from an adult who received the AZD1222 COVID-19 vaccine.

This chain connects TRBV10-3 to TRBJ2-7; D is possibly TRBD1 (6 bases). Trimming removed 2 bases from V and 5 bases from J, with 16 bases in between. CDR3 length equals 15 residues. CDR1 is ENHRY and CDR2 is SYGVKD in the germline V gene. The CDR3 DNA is TGTGCCATCAGTGAGGGTCTGAAAGGGGGTGACGAGCAGTACTTC. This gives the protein CAISEGLKGGDEQYF.

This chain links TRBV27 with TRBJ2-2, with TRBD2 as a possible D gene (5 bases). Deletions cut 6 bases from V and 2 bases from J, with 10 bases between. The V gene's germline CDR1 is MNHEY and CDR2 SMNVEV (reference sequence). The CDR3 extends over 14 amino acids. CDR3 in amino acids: CASRPGVNTGELFF. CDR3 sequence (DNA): TGTGCCAGCAGGCCCGGGGTTAACACCGGGGAGCTGTTTTTT.

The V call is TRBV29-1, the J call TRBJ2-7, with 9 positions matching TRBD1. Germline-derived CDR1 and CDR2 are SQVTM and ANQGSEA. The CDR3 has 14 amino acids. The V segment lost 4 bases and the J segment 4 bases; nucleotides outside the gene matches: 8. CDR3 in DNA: TGCAGCGTTGCCGGGACAGGGAATTCTTACGAGCAGTACGTC. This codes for CSVAGTGNSYEQYV.

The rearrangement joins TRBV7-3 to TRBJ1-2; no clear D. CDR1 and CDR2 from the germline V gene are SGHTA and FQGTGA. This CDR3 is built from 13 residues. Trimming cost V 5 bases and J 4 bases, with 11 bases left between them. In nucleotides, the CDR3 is TGTGCCAGCAGCCTGGACGGCCTCTATGGCTACACCTTC. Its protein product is CASSLDGLYGYTF. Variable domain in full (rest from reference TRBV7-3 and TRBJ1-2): GAGVSQTPSNKVTEKGKYVELRCDPISGHTALYWYRQSLGQGPEFLIYFQGTGAADDSGLPNDRFFAVRPEGSVSTLKIQRTERGDSAVYLCASSLDGLYGYTFGSGTRLTVV.

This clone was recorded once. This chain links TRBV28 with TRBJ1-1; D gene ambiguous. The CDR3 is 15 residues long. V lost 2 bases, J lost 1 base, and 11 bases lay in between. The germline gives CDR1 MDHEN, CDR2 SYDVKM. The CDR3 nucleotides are TGTGCCAGCAGTTTACAAGCAGTCCAGAACACTGAAGCTTTCTTT. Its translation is CASSLQAVQNTEAFF.